This T cell receptor beta chain was recorded in a study of OX40 agonist ivuxolimab in advanced cancers. Across the study: Patient treatment consisted of intravenous ivuxolimab administration every 2 weeks at 0.01 to 10 mg/kg. Whole-study results and caveats: Which antigen the expanded peripheral T cells recognized is unknown.

Of note for this clone: As yet, its antigen is unknown.

Germline V gene sequence: CDR1 SEHNR, CDR2 FQNEAQ (reference sequence). This CDR3 has 15 amino acids. V was clipped by 1 base and J by 6 bases; unmatched bases: 4. TCRdb keeps only in-frame clones here, not all; method: immunoSEQ multiplex PCR. The profile covers more than 45,000 clones, with roughly 89% appearing a single time and approximately 4.5% taken by the ten largest. The chain couples TRBV7-9 to TRBJ1-5, with 9 bases fitting TRBD1. The clonotype was recovered from an adult with an advanced solid tumor such as melanoma, head and neck, liver or kidney cancer. Sequencing used CD4+ or CD8+ T cells sorted from blood, obtained in a trial of the OX40 agonist ivuxolimab. The CDR3 coding sequence is TGTGCCAGCAGCTTAGGGGGACAGGGTCCTCAGCCCCAGCATTTT. Protein: CASSLGGQGPQPQHF.